This T cell receptor (beta chain) was obtained from a study of identical twins. Overall study findings and caveats: Conclusions were drawn cross-sectionally by statistical analysis, without following the same donors.

A few counts support this clonotype. Antigen: not known. Between the trimmed V and J ends, which lost 6 bases and 0 bases, there was a span of 13 bases. Germline V lookup: CDR1 DFQATT, CDR2 SNEGSKA (reference sequence). The CDR3 spans 14 residues. One entry per CDR3 protein, called by TCRdb with MiXCR from the 5' RACE reads. The table has about 690,000 distinct CDR3 sequences, around 20% seen once. These data were also filed under a second study, of T cells expressing NK-cell markers. That investigation notes: Seven HCMV-seropositive donors and one seronegative donor made up the eight sequenced donors.

V and J are TRBV20-1 and TRBJ2-3, with D maybe TRBD1 (6 bases). This TCR was recovered from a woman aged 18-29 years in good health. Sequencing was carried out using PBMCs. The DNA for the CDR3 is TGCAGTGCCGGGACACCCCTCAGCACAGATACGCAGTATTTT. It specifies CSAGTPLSTDTQYF.